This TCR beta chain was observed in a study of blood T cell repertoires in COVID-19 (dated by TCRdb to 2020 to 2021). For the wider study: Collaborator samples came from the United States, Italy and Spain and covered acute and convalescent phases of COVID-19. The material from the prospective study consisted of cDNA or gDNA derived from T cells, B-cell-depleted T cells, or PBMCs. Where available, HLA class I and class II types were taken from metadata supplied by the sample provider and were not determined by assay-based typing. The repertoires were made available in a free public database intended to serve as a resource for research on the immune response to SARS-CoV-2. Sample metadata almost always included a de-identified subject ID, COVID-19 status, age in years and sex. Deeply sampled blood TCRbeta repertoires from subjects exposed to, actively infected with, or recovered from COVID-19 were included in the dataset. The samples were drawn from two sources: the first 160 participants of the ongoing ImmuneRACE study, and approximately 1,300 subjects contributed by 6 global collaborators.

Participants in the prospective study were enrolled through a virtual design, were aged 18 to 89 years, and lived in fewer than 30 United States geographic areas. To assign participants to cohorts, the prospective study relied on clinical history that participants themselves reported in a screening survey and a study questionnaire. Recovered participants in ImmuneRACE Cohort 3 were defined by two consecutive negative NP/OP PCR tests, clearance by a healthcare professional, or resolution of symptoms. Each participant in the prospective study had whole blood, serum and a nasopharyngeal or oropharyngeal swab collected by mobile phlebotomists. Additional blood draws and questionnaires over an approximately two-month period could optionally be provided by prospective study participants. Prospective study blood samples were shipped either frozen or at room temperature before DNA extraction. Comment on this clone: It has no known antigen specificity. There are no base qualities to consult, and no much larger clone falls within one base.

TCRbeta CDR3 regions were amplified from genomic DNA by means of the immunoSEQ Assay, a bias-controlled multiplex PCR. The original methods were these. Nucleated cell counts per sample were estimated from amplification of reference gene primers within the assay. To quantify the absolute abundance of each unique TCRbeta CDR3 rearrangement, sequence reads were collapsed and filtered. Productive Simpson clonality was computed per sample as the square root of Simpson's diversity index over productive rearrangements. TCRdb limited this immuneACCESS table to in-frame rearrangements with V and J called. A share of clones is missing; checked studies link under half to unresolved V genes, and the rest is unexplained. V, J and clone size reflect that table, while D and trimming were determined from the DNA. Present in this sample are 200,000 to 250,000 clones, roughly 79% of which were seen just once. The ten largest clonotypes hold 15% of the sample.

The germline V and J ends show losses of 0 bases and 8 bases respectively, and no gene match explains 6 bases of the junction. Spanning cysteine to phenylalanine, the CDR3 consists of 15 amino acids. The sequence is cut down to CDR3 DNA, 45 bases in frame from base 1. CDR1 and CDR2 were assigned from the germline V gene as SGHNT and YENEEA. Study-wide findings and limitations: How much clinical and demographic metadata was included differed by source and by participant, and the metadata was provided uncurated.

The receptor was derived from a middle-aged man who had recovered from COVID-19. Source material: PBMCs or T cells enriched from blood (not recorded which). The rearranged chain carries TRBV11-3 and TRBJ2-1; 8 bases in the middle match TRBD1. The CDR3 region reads CASSLDGTGRDEQFF. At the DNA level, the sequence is TGTGCCAGCAGCTTAGACGGGACAGGTCGGGATGAGCAGTTCTTC.